The 22 T cell receptor beta chains reported below all come from one sample, sequenced in a study of blood T cell repertoires in COVID-19. Sequencing used immunoSEQ multiplex PCR; TCRdb keeps in-frame clones, though not all of them. The sample comprises about 160,000 clones, approximately 78% of which are singletons, and approximately 11% rests with the top ten. Material for sequencing was peripheral blood. These receptors were collected from a human donor in a cohort sampled during active COVID-19.

This chain links TRBV19 with TRBJ2-1; perhaps TRBD2 as D (6 bases). Between the trimmed V and J ends, which lost 6 bases and 7 bases, there was a span of 10 bases. The CDR3 runs to 12 residues. Germline CDR1 is LNHDA and CDR2 is SQIVND (reference sequence). CDR3 in DNA: TGTGCCAGTAGACCCCGGGGGAATGAGCAGTTCTTC. Its protein is CASRPRGNEQFF.

The chain joins TRBV14 to TRBJ2-5; D is possibly TRBD2 (5 bases). Trimming shortened V by 3 bases and J by 1 base, and 9 bases separated the two germline ends. Germline V lookup: CDR1 SGHDN, CDR2 FVKESK. The CDR3 loop spans 14 amino acids. CDR3 in amino acids: CASSQSDFQETQYF. The CDR3 DNA follows: TGTGCCAGCAGCCAGTCGGACTTCCAAGAGACCCAGTACTTC.

This chain joins TRBV27 and TRBJ2-7; TRBD1 is a possible D gene (5 bases). V shed 5 bases and J shed 5 bases, with 16 bases lying between them. The CDR3 extends over 14 amino acids. Germline lookup yields CDR1 MNHEY and CDR2 SMNVEV (reference sequence). CDR3 sequence (DNA): TGTGCCAGCAGTCCCCCAGGGTCCTCTAACGAGCAGTACTTC. It yields the protein CASSPPGSSNEQYF.

This clone has only one observation. The CDR3 protein is CASSRRTLGLYNEQFF. CDR3 DNA: TGTGCCAGCAGCCGGCGCACCTTGGGACTGTACAATGAGCAGTTCTTC. The chain recombines TRBV7-8 with TRBJ2-1, with a possible D match to TRBD2 (6 bases). V lost 5 bases to trimming and J lost 4 bases, with 18 bases between them. CDR1 is SGHVS, CDR2 FQNEAQ, per germline. The CDR3 has 16 amino acids.

This rearrangement joins TRBV6-5 to TRBJ1-5; D not certain. Germline CDR1 is MNHEY and CDR2 is SVGAGI. The CDR3 totals 13 residues. V was pared by 8 bases and J by 6 bases, with 14 bases between. This CDR3 is CASGPAEIQPQHF. CDR3 sequence (DNA): TGTGCCAGCGGGCCGGCCGAAATTCAGCCCCAGCATTTT.

This clone showed up just once. This chain links TRBV27 with TRBJ1-2; D is unresolved. The length of the CDR3 is 13 residues. V dropped 6 bases and J dropped 1 base, with 9 bases sitting between them. From germline, CDR1 is MNHEY and CDR2 SMNVEV (reference sequence). The CDR3 DNA reads as TGTGCCAGCAGCTCGACACGTAACTATGGCTACACCTTC. Translating gives CASSSTRNYGYTF.

This clone was counted a few times. The chain couples TRBV27 to TRBJ1-5, with 9 bases lining up with TRBD1. CDR1 and CDR2 (germline): MNHEY, SMNVEV (reference sequence). V lost 6 bases and J lost 4; bases outside the gene matches: 7. The CDR3 is 15 residues long. The DNA for the CDR3 is TGTGCCAGCAGCCTAACAGGGGGCTTGAATCAGCCCCAGCATTTT. Residues: CASSLTGGLNQPQHF.

In this sample, this clone turned up a few times. This sequence joins TRBV7-9 and TRBJ2-1; D ambiguous. The germline CDR1 and CDR2 sequences are SEHNR and FQNEAQ (reference sequence). V was trimmed by 6 bases and J by 1 base, leaving 13 bases between them. The CDR3 extends over 15 amino acids. CDR3 amino acids: CASRPNRNSYNEQFF. The DNA of the CDR3 is TGTGCCAGCAGGCCTAACAGAAATTCCTACAATGAGCAGTTCTTC.

This chain links TRBV12-3 or TRBV12-4 with TRBJ2-4; unclear D gene. Trimming stripped 5 bases from V and 2 bases from J, with 7 bases between. The CDR3 consists of 13 residues. CDR3: CASSGVTKNIQYF. The CDR3 nucleotides read TGTGCCAGCAGTGGAGTTACCAAAAACATTCAGTACTTC.

This clone was seen a few times. Written as DNA, the CDR3 is TGCAGCGTTGGACAAGACAGAGCCTACGAGCAGTACTTC. It specifies CSVGQDRAYEQYF. The chain has TRBV29-1 and TRBJ2-7; D is possibly TRBD1 (5 bases). The CDR3 loop spans 13 amino acids. Germline V gene sequence: CDR1 SQVTM, CDR2 ANQGSEA. V was cut by 4 bases and J by 2 bases, with 12 bases left in between.

This clone was detected only once. The J gene is TRBJ2-2, the V gene TRBV6-5; D remains ambiguous. CDR3 size: 13 residues. CDR1 and CDR2 from the germline V gene are MNHEY and SVGAGI. The V end lost 8 bases, the J end lost 5 bases, and 12 bases lay between the germline ends. The CDR3 DNA reads as TGTGCCAGCTCTGGAGAATCGACCGGGGAGCTGTTTTTT. It encodes CASSGESTGELFF.

The chain has TRBV7-2 and TRBJ2-1; 9 bases fit TRBD2. The germline V gene encodes CDR1 SGHTA and CDR2 FQGNSA. With 4 bases clipped from V and 6 bases from J, the junction kept 4 bases outside the gene matches. The CDR3 contains 14 residues. CDR3 DNA sequence: TGTGCCAGCAGCTCTGGACTAGCGTCCAATGAGCAGTTCTTC. It yields the protein CASSSGLASNEQFF. Filled out from reference TRBV7-2 and TRBJ2-1, the complete variable domain reads GAGVSQSPSNKVTEKGKDVELRCDPISGHTALYWYRQSLGQGLEFLIYFQGNSAPDKSGLPSDRFSAERTGGSVSTLTIQRTQQEDSAVYLCASSSGLASNEQFFGPGTRLTVL.

The chain couples TRBV7-6 to TRBJ2-5, with unresolved D. CDR1 and CDR2 from the germline V gene are SGHVS and FNYEAQ. Trimming removed 1 base from V and 1 base from J, with 19 bases in between. This CDR3 region has 18 residues. The CDR3 DNA is TGTGCCAGCAGCTTAGGGGCTAACAGCTTCCGACGCCAAGAGACCCAGTACTTC. It specifies CASSLGANSFRRQETQYF.

The rearrangement links TRBV7-8 to TRBJ2-5; 9 bases map to TRBD2. The CDR3 totals 15 residues. Trimming removed 5 bases from V and 4 bases from J; junction bases left unmatched: 8. Germline loops: CDR1 SGHVS, CDR2 FQNEAQ. Written as DNA, the CDR3 is TGTGCCAGCAGCGATAGCGGGAGTCTAGCAGAGACCCAGTACTTC. Its translation is CASSDSGSLAETQYF.

V and J are TRBV3-1 (or the pseudogene TRBV3-2) and TRBJ2-3; 12 positions agree with TRBD2. The V segment lost 3 bases and the J segment 7 bases; nucleotides outside the gene matches: 5. Germline V lookup: CDR1 LGHDT, CDR2 YNNKEL (reference sequence). The CDR3 sequence is 15 residues long. The CDR3 DNA is TGTGCCAGCAGCCATCTAGCGGGAGGGCCGCATACGCAGTATTTT. Translating gives CASSHLAGGPHTQYF.

The chain carries TRBV14 and TRBJ2-3, with 10 bases that match TRBD2. Germline trimming cut 4 bases from V and 0 bases from J; bases unmatched to any gene: 7. Germline-derived CDR1 and CDR2 are SGHDN and FVKESK. The CDR3 sequence is 17 residues long. CDR3 DNA sequence: TGTGCCAGCAGCCGGATAGCGGGAGGCACTAGCACAGATACGCAGTATTTT. Protein sequence: CASSRIAGGTSTDTQYF.

The V gene is TRBV5-4, the J gene TRBJ2-1, with D unclear. V gave up 6 bases and J gave up 7 bases, with 8 bases separating them. This CDR3 has 11 amino acids. Germline V lookup: CDR1 SGHNT, CDR2 YYREEE (reference sequence). The CDR3 region has the DNA TGTGCCAGCACCTTTCGTAATGAGCAGTTCTTC. Its translation: CASTFRNEQFF.

This clone has just a few counts. The chain is built from TRBV7-3 and TRBJ2-1; 11 bases map to TRBD2. CDR1 is SGHTA, CDR2 FQGTGA, per germline. J gave up 1 base and V 2 bases, and 10 bases lay outside the gene matches. This CDR3 comprises 19 residues. The CDR3 DNA sequence: TGTGCCAGCAGCTTACACTTCCCTAGCGGGAGGTTGTCCTACAATGAGCAGTTCTTC. It codes for CASSLHFPSGRLSYNEQFF.

The table lists this clone with a count of one. The V call is TRBV7-2, the J call TRBJ2-2, with D tentatively TRBD1 (5 bases). The ends were cut back, 2 bases at V and 7 bases at J, with 8 bases in the middle. The length of the CDR3 is 13 residues. From germline, CDR1 is SGHTA and CDR2 FQGNSA. CDR3 residues: CASSLQGVGELFF. Here the CDR3 DNA reads TGTGCCAGCAGCTTACAGGGTGTCGGGGAGCTGTTTTTT.

This chain joins TRBV7-2 and TRBJ2-4; weak D call: TRBD2 (5 bases). Germline CDR1 SGHTA, CDR2 FQGNSA. Trimming removed 4 bases at V and 2 bases at J, with 15 bases between. The length of the CDR3 is 16 residues. This CDR3 is CASSSEASGTKNIQYF. The CDR3 coding sequence is TGTGCCAGCAGCTCAGAGGCCAGCGGAACCAAAAACATTCAGTACTTC.

This sequence joins TRBV27 and TRBJ1-1; D is uncertain. The V end was cut by 3 bases, the J end by 3 bases, with 11 bases between. Germline V gene data show CDR1 as MNHEY and CDR2 as SMNVEV (reference sequence). The length of the CDR3 is 14 residues. DNA of the CDR3: TGTGCCAGCAGTTTCCTTCGGGAGCACACTGAAGCTTTCTTT. Translating gives CASSFLREHTEAFF.

This clone was picked up a small number of times. V is TRBV19 and J is TRBJ2-5, with 7 positions matching TRBD1. The CDR3 sequence is 13 residues long. The germline V gene encodes CDR1 LNHDA and CDR2 SQIVND (reference sequence). The trim removed 4 bases at V and 6 bases at J, leaving 5 bases unmatched. In nucleotides, the CDR3 is TGTGCCAGTAGTACGTGGGACAGAAAGACCCAGTACTTC. Its translation is CASSTWDRKTQYF.